This is a list of T cell receptor beta chains from one sample in a study of cytomegalovirus exposure and HLA in healthy donors. Libraries were prepared by immunoSEQ multiplex PCR; TCRdb keeps only in-frame clonotypes and omits some of them. The profile covers about 160,000 clones, with roughly 88% appearing a single time and around 1.3% taken by the ten largest. Input material: PBMCs. Every receptor here comes from a boy younger than 10 in good health and CMV-seronegative. Both conserved end residues are trimmed from each CDR3.

v_call cdr3_aa
TRBV7-2 ASSLGTDYGYT
TRBV4-3 ASSQVTETEAF
TRBV10-1 ARKYTGLDSGNTIY
TRBV7-2 ASSPQGAKWETQY
TRBV28 ASSAYRVAGELF
TRBV15 ATSSVGLAGEEPTDTQY
TRBV4-1 ASSQDGRGKY
TRBV4-3 ASSQQGTGNYQETQY
TRBV19 ASSIRGHITYGYT
TRBV11-2 ASSWDRGSPLH
TRBV10-2 ASREPRTSGNREQY
TRBV5-1 ASSLGPGQGEETQY
TRBV27 ASAGQGKNQPQH
TRBV11-2 ASSVLAGAYNEQF
TRBV19 ASSLGQGTDTQY
TRBV4-2 ASSPQERETSYEQY
TRBV5-6 ASSLAGTANEKLF
TRBV5-1 ASSLVFPSGGGYNEQF
TRBV30 AWSLRGSGGEQF
TRBV11-2 ASRRTGWNTGELF
TRBV7-2 ASSAQETQY
TRBV9 ASSVATAGGPGDTQY
TRBV18 ASSPLLAGDTNTGELF
TRBV30 AWSSGRGTWELF
TRBV2 ASSDRGRFEKLF
TRBV14 ASSELAGGKQY
TRBV21-1 ASSKVTGENYGYT